Described below is a single TCR beta chain sequence and its context. A much larger clone differs by one base, so this may be a read error. J was trimmed by 5 bases and V by 3 bases; bases with no gene match: 6. There are 14 residues in the CDR3. Germline-derived CDR1 and CDR2 are SGHTA and FQGNSA. TCR cDNA was made by 5'RACE template switching, adding a universal primer site and UMIs. TCRdb re-called the 5' RACE reads through MiXCR, storing one row per CDR3 protein. This table holds 250,000 or so distinct CDR3 sequences, 3.6% found once. This record comes from a study of T cells after yellow fever vaccination.

The rearrangement links TRBV7-2 to TRBJ2-7, with TRBD2 matching over 8 bases. Sequenced here: PBMCs, sampled 15 days after the yellow fever booster vaccination. This receptor was identified in a man aged 18 to 30 who received the YFV17D yellow fever vaccine. The CDR3 is CASSFGGGFDEQYV. In nucleotides, the CDR3 is TGTGCCAGCAGCTTTGGCGGGGGGTTTGACGAGCAGTACGTC.